This T cell receptor (beta chain) was recovered during a study of T cell repertoires in aging, cancer and after chemotherapy (dated by TCRdb to about 2019). In the study overall: Donors spanned six age groups from 30 or younger to 70 or older, with at least three individuals per group. Alongside some 98 healthy donors serving as a reference group, the cohort included roughly 220 cancer patients, of whom roughly 92 had hematological cancers and 110 to 140 had solid cancers. In the hematological group, the paired samples taken before and after chemotherapy came from chronic lymphocytic leukemia patients given fludarabine- or bendamustine-based regimens. The full dataset contained several million TCR reads. Peripheral blood TCR beta repertoires from healthy donors and cancer patients were profiled to examine immunoaging and T cell reconstitution after chemotherapy. Here is what the overall study found, with its caveats: Hematological cancer patients had infiltration of lymphoid organs, and this infiltration may itself impair thymic emigration or peripheral T cell expansion. It was noted by the authors that conclusions about immunological memory after chemotherapy cannot be drawn from the repertoire data. An increase in median generation probability over the chemotherapy interval was observed in both cancer cohorts, suggesting that the repertoire was reconstituted through rebound thymic output. In healthy donors, the decline in TCR diversity with age was mainly due to loss of richness, whereas in cancer patients loss of evenness also played a role. Significantly lower blood TCR diversity and higher clonality were observed in untreated patients with hematological or solid cancers than in age-matched healthy donors.

V lost 4 bases and J lost 8 bases, and the count of bases not matched to a germline gene is 6. Taken from the germline V gene, the CDR1 and CDR2 loops are SGHVS and FNYEAQ. Including the terminal cysteine and phenylalanine, the CDR3 comprises 16 residues. Only the CDR3 region is kept as DNA, spanning 48 bases read in frame from base 1. TCR beta rearrangements were amplified from genomic DNA isolated from peripheral blood, not from sorted cells or RNA. Using a mixed TRB-A/B primer pool, multiplex touch-down PCR amplified rearranged TRB sequences covering the V, D and J segments. Illumina adapters and sample indices were attached to the amplicons through two consecutive PCR reactions run with Phusion HS II polymerase. The amplicons were purified from gel with the NucleoSpin Gel and PCR Clean-up kit and then assessed with Qubit and an Agilent 2100 Bioanalyzer. Libraries were sequenced on an Illumina MiSeq using 600-cycle, single-indexed, paired-end runs. Per the source publication's procedure: Processing of the TRB sequences was carried out with MiXCR versions 2.12 and 3.0.5. A clone was defined as each unique CDR3 nucleotide sequence, and only productive sequences supported by at least two reads were kept. The repertoire metrics were Shannon diversity, evenness, clonality (defined as one minus evenness), and alpha-parameterized diversity profiles covering alpha 0 to 5. The IGoR algorithm was used to compute generation probabilities of clones in paired pre- and post-chemotherapy samples. TCRdb applied fastp at Q25 and MiXCR to the public reads, then kept only in-frame beta chains. Rows with one shared CDR3 protein collapse into an entry with the most common genes and DNA. These V and J calls are TCRdb output, not the study's own analysis. Across this sample there are 9,300 or so distinct CDR3 sequences, with 23% seen only once. The ten largest clones represent roughly 15% of the sample.

Within its sample, this clonotype is large (0.1 to 1%). The target of this receptor is not known. Base qualities are missing; no much larger clone stands one base away. Sequencing used blood. This chain is built from TRBV7-6 and TRBJ2-1; 15 of the junction bases match TRBD2. The receptor comes from a human donor with a blood cancer. The donor label of this sample is uncertain. Here is the DNA: TGTGCCAGCAGCTCGGGACTAGCGGGAGGTACCTATGAGCAGTTCTTC. This sequence encodes CASSSGLAGGTYEQFF. Beyond the CDR3, the reference TRBV7-6 and TRBJ2-1 genes provide the residues; the full variable domain reads: GAGVSQSPRYKVTKRGQDVALRCDPISGHVSLYWYRQALGQGPEFLTYFNYEAQQDKSGLPNDRFSAERPEGSISTLTIQRTEQRDSAMYRCASSSGLAGGTYEQFFGPGTRLTVL.